The present T cell receptor beta chain was sequenced within a study of Ad26.COV2.S vaccination and SARS-CoV-2 variants (dated by TCRdb to about 2021). Broadly, across the study: Donors in the vaccine arm were drawn from COV1001, a phase I-IIa trial of Ad26.COV2.S in healthy adults that was multicentre, randomized, double-blind and placebo-controlled. Ad26.COV2.S was given intramuscularly at 5x10^10 or 1x10^11 viral particles, as a single shot or as two shots 56 days apart. The specificity and breadth of SARS-CoV-2-reactive T cell receptors after Ad26.COV2.S vaccination were assessed by TCRbeta repertoire sequencing. The TCR-sequenced set comprised approximately 30 samples: approximately 19 Ad26.COV2.S vaccine recipients, 5 placebo recipients and 8 SARS-CoV-2 convalescent individuals. Participants in the trial were split at random into five groups of five each, receiving low-dose or high-dose Ad26.COV2.S once or twice, or else placebo on both occasions. Throughout the experiments and outcome assessment, investigators stayed blinded to trial group allocation.

Looking up the germline V gene (reference sequence) yields CDR1 SGHNT and CDR2 YYREEE. The cysteine opens and the phenylalanine closes a CDR3 of 13 amino acids. Only the CDR3 DNA stays, 39 bases, in frame from base 1. V is cut by 6 bases and J by 4 bases, and the space between the germline ends is 13 bases. This clone was seen a single time. Its antigen specificity is not known. Within one base of it there is no much larger clone, and no base qualities were kept. The study at large found these results: Spike-specific TCR breadth was higher in Ad26.COV2.S recipients than in placebo recipients (P = 0.0014). The authors noted that the TCR breadth and depth analyses may have underestimated total T cell responses. After vaccination, spike-specific CD8+ and CD4+ T cell responses were reported to show substantial breadth. The study lacked the statistical power to compare responses across vaccine doses or regimens. Comparable non-spike TCR breadth was observed between vaccine and placebo recipients, consistent with only spike being contained in the vaccine.

Interpreted using the paper, the treatment or condition label stands for: around 19 received Ad26.COV2.S at low or high dose, single or two shots; about 5 received placebo; per-sample allocation not given. For vaccine and placebo recipients, the sequenced repertoires came from samples collected on day 63 after the first injection. In Cohort 1b, around 25 adults aged 18-55 years were enrolled at a single site in Boston, USA, between 29 July and 7 August 2020. Ad26.COV2.S was a replication-incompetent adenovirus type 26 vector that expressed a prefusion-stabilized SARS-CoV-2 spike protein derived from the original Wuhan strain. The immunoSEQ Assay was used to sequence TCRbeta CDR3 regions. After extraction, genomic DNA underwent amplification by bias-controlled multiplex PCR, followed by high-throughput sequencing. Under the source paper's analysis protocol: To quantify the absolute abundance of each unique TCRbeta CDR3 region, sequences were collapsed and filtered. T cell fraction was estimated by normalizing TCRbeta template counts to usable DNA, with usable DNA measured through amplification of reference genes found in all nucleated cells. Repertoire TCRs were annotated as SARS-CoV-2-specific when V gene, CDR3 amino acid sequence and J gene were exactly matched to a known reactive TCR set. The reference SARS-CoV-2 TCR set came from MIRA and was filtered for enrichment in COVID-19-positive ImmuneCODE repertoires, removing public or cross-reactive TCRs. Using the MIRA antigens, annotated TCRs were further analysed by specific ORF or by position within an ORF. Breadth was defined as the number of annotated unique rearrangements divided by the total number of unique productive rearrangements, and depth was defined as the summed frequency of the annotated unique rearrangements. Two-sided Wilcoxon rank-sum tests were applied when comparing TCR breadth between groups. TCRdb limited this immuneACCESS table to in-frame rearrangements with V and J called. A share of clones is missing; checked studies link under half to unresolved V genes, and the rest is unexplained. V and J calls and clone size are copied from that table; D and trimming were computed from the DNA. For this sample there are about 350,000 clones; about 86% appear just once. Approximately 11% of the sample is taken by the ten largest.

The chain uses TRBV5-4 and TRBJ1-1; a tentative D call is TRBD1 (5 bases match). The sequence was obtained from a person aged 18-60 years who received the Ad26.COV2.S COVID-19 vaccine or a placebo. The starting material was peripheral blood, obtained in a trial of Ad26.COV2.S vaccine versus placebo. CDR3 reads: CASTQTGGTEAFF. The nucleotides are TGTGCCAGCACTCAAACGGGGGGCACTGAAGCTTTCTTT.